One and the same sample provided the 9 T cell receptor beta chains below, sequenced in a study of CD8+ T cells in alopecia areata. The treatment is: oral pan-JAK inhibitor, 5-10 mg twice daily. Extracted from the samples, RNA was reverse transcribed into cDNA to serve as the sequencing template. Produced via immunoSEQ multiplex PCR; TCRdb's table is partial and in-frame only. The repertoire holds 150,000 to 200,000 clones, 51% seen once, with over 9% in the top ten. Sequencing used CD8+ T cells sorted from blood, obtained at roughly week 52, from a patient treated with tofacitinib. Every receptor here comes from a human donor with alopecia areata.

This clone was seen a few times. The chain is built from TRBV11-2 and TRBJ2-3, with 8 bases matching TRBD2. J gave up 2 bases and V 5 bases, and 6 bases lay outside the gene matches. The germline V gene encodes CDR1 SGHAT and CDR2 FQNNGV. This CDR3 contains 15 residues. CDR3 region: CASSPAGEYTDTQYF. The CDR3 DNA reads TGTGCCAGCAGCCCAGCGGGGGAGTACACAGATACGCAGTATTTT.

The rearrangement uses TRBV2 and TRBJ2-7; D perhaps matches TRBD2 (6 bases). The CDR3 covers 14 residues. Trimming stripped 10 bases from V and 2 bases from J, with 18 bases between. The germline gives CDR1 SNHLY, CDR2 FYNNEI. CDR3 in amino acids: CANSLGDWTYEQYF. DNA of the CDR3: TGTGCCAACTCTCTTGGGGACTGGACCTACGAGCAGTACTTC.

There are a few counts of this clone. The chain carries TRBV6-1 and TRBJ2-3; TRBD2 aligns across 8 bases. CDR3 length equals 14 residues. Germline CDR1 and CDR2: MNHNS and SASEGT. Losses at the gene ends were 3 bases for V and 1 base for J; bases not matched to a gene: 0. The CDR3 DNA reads TGTGCCAGCAGTGAGCGGGGGGGCACAGATACGCAGTATTTT. This sequence encodes CASSERGGTDTQYF.

The V gene is TRBV15, the J gene TRBJ1-2; perhaps TRBD1 as D (5 bases). Trimming removed 4 bases at V and 2 bases at J, with 11 bases between. Germline CDR1 LNHNV, CDR2 YYDKDF (reference sequence). CDR3 length: 14 amino acids. The CDR3 nucleotides are TGTGCCACCAGCACCCGGGACTGGAACTATGGCTACACCTTC. Translated, it gives CATSTRDWNYGYTF.

There are a few counts of this clone. V is TRBV30 and J is TRBJ1-5; TRBD1 aligns across 8 bases. The junction had 10 bases not matched to a gene; V was cut back by 5 bases and J by 7 bases. Germline V gives CDR1 GTSNPN, CDR2 SVGIG (reference sequence). CDR3 length equals 14 residues. CDR3 loop: CAWSGQGGRQPQHF. The CDR3 region has the DNA TGTGCCTGGTCAGGACAGGGAGGCAGGCAGCCCCAGCATTTT.

V and J are TRBV27 and TRBJ1-4; D might be TRBD1 (6 bases). The V end lost 5 bases, the J end lost 7 bases, and 17 bases lay between the germline ends. Germline CDR1 is MNHEY and CDR2 is SMNVEV (reference sequence). This CDR3 is built from 15 residues. Here the CDR3 DNA reads TGTGCCAGCAGTCCCCGGGCAGGGACATCTGAAAAACTGTTTTTT. Its protein product is CASSPRAGTSEKLFF.

A single count supports this clone. The chain recombines TRBV5-1 with TRBJ1-1, with D perhaps matching TRBD1 (5 bases). Per the germline V gene, CDR1 is SGHRS and CDR2 is YFSETQ. Trimming removed 0 bases at V and 6 bases at J, with 12 bases between. The CDR3 extends over 14 amino acids. Written as DNA, the CDR3 is TGCGCCAGCAGCTTGGACACTCTGGGGGCTGAAGCTTTCTTT. The encoded protein is CASSLDTLGAEAFF.

The V and J genes are TRBV7-9 and TRBJ1-1; D is uncertain. This CDR3 spans 13 amino acids. Germline V gene sequence: CDR1 SEHNR, CDR2 FQNEAQ (reference sequence). V shed 5 bases and J shed 4 bases, with 11 bases lying between them. The CDR3 loop is CASSISTATEAFF. CDR3 sequence (DNA): TGTGCCAGCAGCATCAGTACGGCCACTGAAGCTTTCTTT. Full variable domain (missing parts from reference TRBV7-9 and TRBJ1-1): DTGVSQNPRHKITKRGQNVTFRCDPISEHNRLYWYRQTLGQGPEFLTYFQNEAQLEKSRLLSDRFSAERPKGSFSTLEIQRTEQGDSAMYLCASSISTATEAFFGQGTRLTVV.

This chain uses TRBV29-1 with TRBJ2-1, with 9 bases matching TRBD1. CDR1 and CDR2 from the germline V gene are SQVTM and ANQGSEA. This CDR3 spans 14 amino acids. V lost 6 bases, J lost 4 bases, and 7 bases stayed unmatched. In DNA form, the CDR3 reads TGCAGCGTCCGAGGGGACAGGGATTACAATGAGCAGTTCTTC. Amino acids: CSVRGDRDYNEQFF.